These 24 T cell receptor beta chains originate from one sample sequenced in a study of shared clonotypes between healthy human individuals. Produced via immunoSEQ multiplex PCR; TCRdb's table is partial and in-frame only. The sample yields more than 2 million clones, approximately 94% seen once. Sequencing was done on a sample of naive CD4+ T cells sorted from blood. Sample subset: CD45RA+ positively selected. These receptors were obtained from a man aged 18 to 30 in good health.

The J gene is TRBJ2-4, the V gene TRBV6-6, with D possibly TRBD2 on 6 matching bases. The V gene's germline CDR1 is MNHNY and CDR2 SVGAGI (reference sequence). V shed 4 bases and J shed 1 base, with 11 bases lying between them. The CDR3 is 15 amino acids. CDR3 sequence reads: CASSSPGVAKNIQYF. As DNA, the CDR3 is TGTGCCAGCAGTTCCCCGGGAGTCGCCAAAAACATTCAGTACTTC.

Here the CDR3 DNA reads TGTGCCAGCAGCTTGGACAGGGCAGAGACCCAGTACTTC. Its protein product is CASSLDRAETQYF. The rearrangement joins TRBV13 to TRBJ2-5; 8 nucleotides match TRBD1. The CDR3 has 13 amino acids. The trim removed 3 bases at V and 4 bases at J, leaving 1 base unmatched. CDR1 PRHDT and CDR2 FYEKMQ come from the germline V gene (reference sequence).

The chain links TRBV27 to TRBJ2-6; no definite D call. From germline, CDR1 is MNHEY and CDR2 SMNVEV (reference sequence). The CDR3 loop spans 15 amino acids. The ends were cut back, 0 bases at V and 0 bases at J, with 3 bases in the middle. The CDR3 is CASSLSPSGANVLTF. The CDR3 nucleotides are TGTGCCAGCAGTTTATCCCCCTCTGGGGCCAACGTCCTGACTTTC. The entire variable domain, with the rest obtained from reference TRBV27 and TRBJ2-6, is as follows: EAQVTQNPRYLITVTGKKLTVTCSQNMNHEYMSWYRQDPGLGLRQIYYSMNVEVTDKGDVPEGYKVSRKEKRNFPLILESPSPNQTSLYFCASSLSPSGANVLTFGAGSRLTVL.

The CDR3, as DNA: TGTGCCAGCAGTGGCGCAAAGACAGGGGACTATGGCTACACCTTC. Encoded protein: CASSGAKTGDYGYTF. J is TRBJ1-2 and V is TRBV6-1; 8 bases map to TRBD1. V dropped 4 bases and J dropped 3; count of bases not matched to a gene: 7. CDR1 and CDR2 (germline): MNHNS, SASEGT. The CDR3 totals 15 residues.

The CDR3 DNA reads as TGTGCCAGCAGCCCTAGCGGTTCGTACAATGAGCAGTTCTTC. Translated: CASSPSGSYNEQFF. The genes are TRBV4-2 and TRBJ2-1, with 7 bases aligning to TRBD2. The V gene end was trimmed by 4 bases and the J gene end by 4 bases; junction bases not matched to a gene: 4. This CDR3 has 14 residues. The germline V gene has CDR1 LGHNA and CDR2 YNFKEQ.

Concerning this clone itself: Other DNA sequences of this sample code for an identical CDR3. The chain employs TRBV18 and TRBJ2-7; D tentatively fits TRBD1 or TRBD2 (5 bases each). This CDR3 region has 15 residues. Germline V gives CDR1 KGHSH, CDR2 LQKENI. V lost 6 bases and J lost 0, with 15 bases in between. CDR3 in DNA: TGTGCCAGCTCTCCTGGGGGTACCGGCTCCTACGAGCAGTACTTC. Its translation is CASSPGGTGSYEQYF.

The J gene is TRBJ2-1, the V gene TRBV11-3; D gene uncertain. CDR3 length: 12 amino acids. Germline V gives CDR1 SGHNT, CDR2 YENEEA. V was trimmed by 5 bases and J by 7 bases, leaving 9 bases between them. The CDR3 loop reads CASSAPANEQFF. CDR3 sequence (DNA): TGTGCCAGCAGCGCCCCAGCAAATGAGCAGTTCTTC.

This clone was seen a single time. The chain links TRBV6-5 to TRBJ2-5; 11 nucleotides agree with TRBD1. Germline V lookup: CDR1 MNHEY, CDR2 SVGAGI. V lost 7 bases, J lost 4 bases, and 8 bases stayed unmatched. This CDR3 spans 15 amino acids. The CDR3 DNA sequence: TGTGCCAGCACTCGAGGGACAGGGGGAAGAGAGACCCAGTACTTC. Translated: CASTRGTGGRETQYF.

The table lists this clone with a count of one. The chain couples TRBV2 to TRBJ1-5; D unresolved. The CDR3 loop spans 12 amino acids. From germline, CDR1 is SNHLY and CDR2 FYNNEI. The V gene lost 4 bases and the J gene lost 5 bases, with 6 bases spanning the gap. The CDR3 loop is CASSVLDQPQHF. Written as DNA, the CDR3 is TGTGCCAGCAGTGTACTGGATCAGCCCCAGCATTTT.

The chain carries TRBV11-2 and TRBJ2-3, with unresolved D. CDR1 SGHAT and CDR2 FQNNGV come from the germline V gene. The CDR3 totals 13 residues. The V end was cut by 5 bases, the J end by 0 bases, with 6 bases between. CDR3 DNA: TGTGCCAGCAGCCCAACGAGCACAGATACGCAGTATTTT. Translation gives CASSPTSTDTQYF.

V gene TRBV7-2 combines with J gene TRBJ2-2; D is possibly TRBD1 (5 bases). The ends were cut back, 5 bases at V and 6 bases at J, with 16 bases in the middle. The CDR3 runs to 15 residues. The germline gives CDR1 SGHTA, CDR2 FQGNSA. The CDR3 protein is CASSRQKIQAGELFF. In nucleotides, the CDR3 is TGTGCCAGCAGCCGACAGAAGATCCAGGCCGGGGAGCTGTTTTTT.

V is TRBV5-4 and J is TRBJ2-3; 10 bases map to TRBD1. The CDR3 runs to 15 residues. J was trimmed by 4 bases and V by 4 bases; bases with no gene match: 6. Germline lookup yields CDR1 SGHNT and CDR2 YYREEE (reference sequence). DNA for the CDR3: TGTGCCAGCAGCCTTGGGACAGGGGCGGCAGATACGCAGTATTTT. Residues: CASSLGTGAADTQYF. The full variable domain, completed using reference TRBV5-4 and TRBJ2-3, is ETGVTQSPTHLIKTRGQQVTLRCSSQSGHNTVSWYQQALGQGPQFIFQYYREEENGRGNFPPRFSGLQFPNYSSELNVNALELDDSALYLCASSLGTGAADTQYFGPGTRLTVL.

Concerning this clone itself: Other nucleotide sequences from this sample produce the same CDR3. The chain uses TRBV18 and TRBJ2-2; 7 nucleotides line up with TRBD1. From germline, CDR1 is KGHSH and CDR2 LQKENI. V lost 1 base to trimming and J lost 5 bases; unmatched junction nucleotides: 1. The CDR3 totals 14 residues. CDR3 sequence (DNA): TGTGCCAGCTCACCACAGGGGGCGACCGGGGAGCTGTTTTTT. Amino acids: CASSPQGATGELFF. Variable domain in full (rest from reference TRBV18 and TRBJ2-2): NAGVMQNPRHLVRRRGQEARLRCSPMKGHSHVYWYRQLPEEGLKFMVYLQKENIIDESGMPKERFSAEFPKEGPSILRIQQVVRGDSAAYFCASSPQGATGELFFGEGSRLTVL.

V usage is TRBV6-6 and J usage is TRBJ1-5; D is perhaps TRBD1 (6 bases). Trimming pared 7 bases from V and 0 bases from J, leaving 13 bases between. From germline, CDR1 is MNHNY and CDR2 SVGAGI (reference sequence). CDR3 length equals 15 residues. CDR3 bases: TGTGCCAGCAACCAGAGGGGGGATAGCAATCAGCCCCAGCATTTT. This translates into CASNQRGDSNQPQHF.

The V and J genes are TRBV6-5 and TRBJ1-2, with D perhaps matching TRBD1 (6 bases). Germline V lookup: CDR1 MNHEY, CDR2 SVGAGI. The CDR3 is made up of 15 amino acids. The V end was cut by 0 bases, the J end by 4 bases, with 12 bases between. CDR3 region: CASSYSTGLSYGYTF. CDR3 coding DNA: TGTGCCAGCAGTTACTCGACAGGCCTGAGCTATGGCTACACCTTC.

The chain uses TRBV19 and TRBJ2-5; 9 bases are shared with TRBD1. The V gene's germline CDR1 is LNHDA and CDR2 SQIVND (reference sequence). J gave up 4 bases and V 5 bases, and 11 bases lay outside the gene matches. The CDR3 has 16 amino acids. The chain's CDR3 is CASSVMGTGTGETQYF. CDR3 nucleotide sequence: TGTGCCAGTAGTGTCATGGGGACAGGGACGGGAGAGACCCAGTACTTC.

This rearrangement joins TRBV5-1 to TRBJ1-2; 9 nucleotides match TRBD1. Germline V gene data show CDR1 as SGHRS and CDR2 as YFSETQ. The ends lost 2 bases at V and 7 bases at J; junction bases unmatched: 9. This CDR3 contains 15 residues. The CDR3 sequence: CASSFAPTGGGGYTF. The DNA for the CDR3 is TGCGCCAGCAGCTTCGCCCCGACAGGGGGTGGTGGCTACACCTTC.

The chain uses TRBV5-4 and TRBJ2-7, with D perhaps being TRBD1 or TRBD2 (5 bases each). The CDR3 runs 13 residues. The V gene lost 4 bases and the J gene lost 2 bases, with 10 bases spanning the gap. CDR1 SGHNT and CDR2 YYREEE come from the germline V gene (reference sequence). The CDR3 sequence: CASSGGVPYEQYF. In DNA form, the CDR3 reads TGTGCCAGCAGCGGGGGAGTACCCTACGAGCAGTACTTC.

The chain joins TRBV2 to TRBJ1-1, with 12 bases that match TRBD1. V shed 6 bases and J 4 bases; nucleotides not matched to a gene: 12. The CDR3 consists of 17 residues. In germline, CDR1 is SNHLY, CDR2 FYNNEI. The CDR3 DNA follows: TGTGCCAGCAGCCTCTTCGGGACAGGGGGCGCAGGCACTGAAGCTTTCTTT. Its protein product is CASSLFGTGGAGTEAFF.

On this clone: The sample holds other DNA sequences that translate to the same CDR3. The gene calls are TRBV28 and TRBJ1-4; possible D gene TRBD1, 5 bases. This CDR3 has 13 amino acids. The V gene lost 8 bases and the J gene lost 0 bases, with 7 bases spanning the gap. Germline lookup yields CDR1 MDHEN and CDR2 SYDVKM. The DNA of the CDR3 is TGTGCCAGCCGGGACTCAACTAATGAAAAACTGTTTTTT. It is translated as CASRDSTNEKLFF.

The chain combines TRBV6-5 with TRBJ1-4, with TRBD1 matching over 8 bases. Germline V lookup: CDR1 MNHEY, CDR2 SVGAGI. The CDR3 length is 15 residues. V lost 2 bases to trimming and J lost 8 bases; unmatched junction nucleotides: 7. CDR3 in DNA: TGTGCCAGCAGTTACGCGGGACAGGCTGGCGAAAAACTGTTTTTT. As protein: CASSYAGQAGEKLFF.

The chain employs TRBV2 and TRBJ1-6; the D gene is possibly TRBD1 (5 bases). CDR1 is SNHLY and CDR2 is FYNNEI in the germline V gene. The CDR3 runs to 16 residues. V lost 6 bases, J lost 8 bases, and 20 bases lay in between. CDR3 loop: CASRASRADGDSPLHF. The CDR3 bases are TGTGCCAGCAGGGCTAGCAGGGCGGACGGGGATTCACCCCTCCACTTT. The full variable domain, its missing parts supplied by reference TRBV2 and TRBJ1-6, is EPEVTQTPSHQVTQMGQEVILRCVPISNHLYFYWYRQILGQKVEFLVSFYNNEISEKSEIFDDQFSVERPDGSNFTLKIRSTKLEDSAMYFCASRASRADGDSPLHFGNGTRLTVT.

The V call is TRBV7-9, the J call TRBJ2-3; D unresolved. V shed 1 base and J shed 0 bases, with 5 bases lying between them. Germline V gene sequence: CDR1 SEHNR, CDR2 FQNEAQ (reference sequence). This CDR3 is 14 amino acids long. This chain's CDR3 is CASSLVPSTDTQYF. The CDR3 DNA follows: TGTGCCAGCAGCTTAGTTCCCAGCACAGATACGCAGTATTTT.

CDR3 protein: CASSSIAGGSYNEQFF. Written as DNA, the CDR3 is TGTGCCAGCAGCTCGATAGCGGGAGGGTCCTACAATGAGCAGTTCTTC. The chain is built from TRBV7-2 and TRBJ2-1; 11 nucleotides match TRBD2. The CDR3 runs 16 residues. Per the germline V gene, CDR1 is SGHTA and CDR2 is FQGNSA. The J segment lost 1 base and the V segment lost 4 bases, leaving 3 bases of the junction unmatched.